These 16 T cell receptor beta chains came from one sample sequenced in a study of T cells of healthy individuals. TCRdb used MiXCR to reprocess the 5' RACE reads, holding one entry per CDR3 protein. The table has over 95,000 distinct CDR3 sequences, approximately 15% seen once. Receptors were obtained from a human donor in good health.

This clonotype came up a few times. The V and J genes are TRBV28 and TRBJ1-4; the D gene is possibly TRBD1 (5 bases). CDR3 length: 14 residues. V lost 2 bases, J lost 6 bases, and 10 bases lay in between. Germline V gene sequence: CDR1 MDHEN, CDR2 SYDVKM. The CDR3 here is CASSLGGVYEKLFF. CDR3 bases: TGTGCCAGCAGTTTAGGGGGGGTATATGAAAAACTGTTTTTT. The full variable domain, with the rest looked up from reference TRBV28 and TRBJ1-4, is DVKVTQSSRYLVKRTGEKVFLECVQDMDHENMFWYRQDPGLGLRLIYFSYDVKMKEKGDIPEGYSVSREKKERFSLILESASTNQTSMYLCASSLGGVYEKLFFGSGTQLSVL.

This clonotype was seen repeatedly, ten times or more. The chain couples TRBV28 to TRBJ2-1, with D possibly being TRBD1 (5 bases). Germline V gives CDR1 MDHEN, CDR2 SYDVKM. Trimming took 2 bases from V and 4 from J, leaving 18 bases between them. CDR3 length: 17 amino acids. The CDR3 region is CASSLPTAMSHYNEQFF. CDR3 sequence (DNA): TGTGCCAGCAGTTTACCGACAGCCATGTCCCATTACAATGAGCAGTTCTTC.

In regard to this clonotype: This may arise from a read error, as a much more abundant clone is one base away. V gene TRBV6-2 or TRBV6-3 combines with J gene TRBJ1-5; D gene ambiguous. This CDR3 contains 12 residues. V was cut by 7 bases and J by 0 bases, with 4 bases left in between. CDR1 MNHEY and CDR2 SVGEGT come from the germline V gene. The CDR3 DNA follows: TGTGCCAGCACAACTAGCAATCAGCCCCAGCATTTT. Its protein product is CASTTSNQPQHF.

This chain uses TRBV18 with TRBJ2-1; 7 bases line up with TRBD2. With 6 bases clipped from V and 5 bases from J, the junction kept 10 bases outside the gene matches. There are 15 residues in the CDR3. Germline CDR1 KGHSH, CDR2 LQKENI. CDR3 protein: CASSPGGSWDNEQFF. In DNA form, the CDR3 reads TGTGCCAGCTCTCCCGGGGGGTCGTGGGACAATGAGCAGTTCTTC.

This clonotype has at least ten counts. The rearrangement joins TRBV20-1 to TRBJ1-1; the match to TRBD1 covers 7 bases. The CDR3 is 14 residues long. After removal of 6 bases from V and 9 bases from J, the junction contained 16 bases not matched to a gene. Germline loops: CDR1 DFQATT, CDR2 SNEGSKA (reference sequence). The CDR3 loop reads CSATQGEDTKKAFF. DNA of the CDR3: TGCAGTGCAACGCAGGGGGAGGACACGAAGAAAGCTTTCTTT.

The V and J genes are TRBV20-1 and TRBJ2-7; tentative D call: TRBD1 (5 bases). The CDR3 sequence is 14 residues long. Trimming removed 3 bases at V and 1 base at J, with 13 bases between. Germline loops: CDR1 DFQATT, CDR2 SNEGSKA (reference sequence). CDR3 protein: CSARIGGASYEQYF. The CDR3 bases are TGCAGTGCTAGGATTGGTGGGGCATCCTACGAGCAGTACTTC.

Concerning this clonotype itself: A much more abundant neighbour one base away suggests this may be a read error. V usage is TRBV28 and J usage is TRBJ2-7; 7 positions match TRBD2. Trimming took 3 bases from V and 3 from J; bases not matched to a gene: 8. Germline V gives CDR1 MDHEN, CDR2 SYDVKM. This CDR3 has 15 residues. The CDR3 nucleotides read TGTGCCAGCAGTTTGTCGGCGGGGGAGATCTACGAGCAGTACTTC. Amino acid sequence: CASSLSAGEIYEQYF.

This clonotype was counted a few times. The chain has TRBV4-3 and TRBJ1-2; 9 nucleotides line up with TRBD1. The germline CDR1 and CDR2 sequences are LGHNA and YSLEER. After removal of 1 base from V and 0 bases from J, the junction contained 6 bases not matched to a gene. The CDR3 contains 17 residues. This CDR3 is CASSQATGGGPNYGYTF. CDR3 nucleotide sequence: TGCGCCAGCAGCCAAGCAACAGGGGGCGGACCTAACTATGGCTACACCTTC.

This clonotype was found many times. The V gene is TRBV29-1, the J gene TRBJ1-1; TRBD1 matches 7 bases. Losses at the gene ends were 5 bases for V and 2 bases for J; bases not matched to a gene: 5. CDR1 is SQVTM and CDR2 is ANQGSEA in the germline V gene. This CDR3 has 13 amino acids. The CDR3 sequence: CSVRDRLNTEAFF. The CDR3 bases are TGCAGCGTTAGGGACAGACTAAACACTGAAGCTTTCTTT.

This chain uses TRBV7-8 with TRBJ1-1; D is possibly TRBD1 (6 bases). The CDR3 covers 16 residues. Germline CDR1 is SGHVS and CDR2 is FQNEAQ. The germline V and J ends were trimmed by 7 bases and 6 bases, with 24 bases remaining between them. The CDR3 here is CASTQTPGHHRAEAFF. CDR3 nucleotides: TGTGCCAGCACCCAAACTCCGGGACATCATCGAGCTGAAGCTTTCTTT.

The sample holds many counts of this clonotype. This chain uses TRBV20-1 with TRBJ1-5; D is possibly TRBD1 (5 bases). The germline CDR1 and CDR2 sequences are DFQATT and SNEGSKA (reference sequence). V lost 1 base and J lost 0, with 10 bases in between. The CDR3 length is 15 residues. DNA for the CDR3: TGCAGTGCTAGAGGTGGCAGGGATAGCAATCAGCCCCAGCATTTT. This gives the protein CSARGGRDSNQPQHF.

V is TRBV4-1 and J is TRBJ1-2; D gene ambiguous. The germline V gene encodes CDR1 MGHRA and CDR2 YSYEKL. V shed 1 base and J shed 7 bases, with 4 bases lying between them. The CDR3 runs to 11 residues. The CDR3, as DNA: TGCGCCAGCAGCCAAGCAGGTGGCTACACCTTC. This encodes CASSQAGGYTF.

This chain joins TRBV5-1 and TRBJ2-3, with D unclear. The V gene's germline CDR1 is SGHRS and CDR2 YFSETQ. This CDR3 is 15 amino acids long. V gave up 0 bases and J gave up 0 bases, with 8 bases separating them. CDR3: CASSLGILSTDTQYF. CDR3 coding DNA: TGCGCCAGCAGCTTGGGCATCCTTAGCACAGATACGCAGTATTTT.

The J gene is TRBJ2-7, the V gene TRBV7-2; no clear D gene. Between the trimmed V and J ends, which lost 5 bases and 5 bases, there was a span of 10 bases. This CDR3 region has 12 residues. Per germline, CDR1 SGHTA and CDR2 FQGNSA. As DNA, the CDR3 is TGTGCCAGCAGCGCCCGGCAGAACGAGCAGTACTTC. Translating it yields CASSARQNEQYF.

The chain has TRBV7-2 and TRBJ2-3; D may be TRBD2 (5 bases). Germline CDR1 SGHTA, CDR2 FQGNSA. V lost 2 bases and J lost 8, with 14 bases in between. The CDR3 length is 14 residues. The CDR3 here is CASSLIVSLATQYF. The CDR3 DNA reads as TGTGCCAGCAGCTTAATTGTGTCTCTAGCTACGCAGTATTTT. Full variable domain (remainder filled in from reference TRBV7-2 and TRBJ2-3): GAGVSQSPSNKVTEKGKDVELRCDPISGHTALYWYRQSLGQGLEFLIYFQGNSAPDKSGLPSDRFSAERTGGSVSTLTIQRTQQEDSAVYLCASSLIVSLATQYFGPGTRLTVL.

This clonotype has ten or more counts. This chain uses TRBV6-5 with TRBJ2-7; the match to TRBD1 covers 10 bases. Germline V gene data show CDR1 as MNHEY and CDR2 as SVGAGI. This CDR3 has 16 residues. After removal of 5 bases from V and 6 bases from J, the junction contained 13 bases not matched to a gene. CDR3 amino acids: CASSRSSGTGVSEQYF. DNA for the CDR3: TGTGCCAGCAGTCGATCTTCCGGGACAGGGGTTTCCGAGCAGTACTTC.